This paragraph covers one TCR beta chain sequence. The sample holds a few counts of this clone. No antigen is known for it. No base quality information exists; no much larger clone differs at one position. The collaborating institutions used their own protocols to collect whole blood in K2EDTA tubes. For TCRbeta analysis, collaborators shipped samples as frozen whole blood, isolated PBMCs, or DNA extracted from either of those sample types. TCRbeta CDR3 regions were amplified from genomic DNA by means of the immunoSEQ Assay, a bias-controlled multiplex PCR. In the authors' own workflow: Within the assay, amplification of reference gene primers was used to estimate how many nucleated cells each sample contained. To quantify the absolute abundance of each unique TCRbeta CDR3 rearrangement, sequence reads were collapsed and filtered. For each sample, productive Simpson clonality was calculated as the square root of Simpson's diversity index over productive rearrangements. TCRdb provides this immuneACCESS table in a form limited to in-frame rearrangements. Some clones are lacking; in checked studies, under half of them reflect an unresolved V gene, and why the rest are absent is not known. V and J calls plus clone size are reproduced from that table; the DNA served to infer D and trimming. Here the sample has about 150,000 clones; 84% occur a single time. The ten largest account for around 2.1% of the sample.

The record originates from a study of blood T cell repertoires in COVID-19 (dated by TCRdb to the early 2020s). Notes on the research overall: Collaborator samples came from the United States, Italy and Spain and covered acute and convalescent phases of COVID-19. The prospective study material was composed of cDNA or gDNA derived from T cells, B-cell-depleted T cells, or PBMCs. The dataset comprised deeply sampled blood TCRbeta repertoires from subjects exposed to, actively infected with, or recovered from COVID-19. A freely available public database, intended as a resource for researchers studying the immune response to SARS-CoV-2, is where the repertoires were released. Samples came from the ongoing ImmuneRACE study (first 160 participants) plus 1,254 subjects from 6 global collaborators. The sample metadata nearly always contained a de-identified subject ID, COVID-19 status, age in years and sex. Where HLA class I and class II types were available, the types were taken from metadata supplied by the sample provider, not from assay-based typing. The paper as a whole reports these results and caveats: The amount of clinical and demographic metadata varied by source and participant and was provided uncurated.

CDR1 KGHSH and CDR2 LQKENI were looked up in the germline V gene. The CDR3 has 14 amino acids, counting the end cysteine and phenylalanine. Here the CDR3 DNA is all that survives: 42 bases in frame from base 1. V is pared back by 5 bases and J by 5 bases, with 12 bases lying between the germline termini. Material for sequencing was peripheral blood. This clonotype was sampled from a man aged 65-85 years with acute or convalescent COVID-19. This chain is built from TRBV18 and TRBJ2-2; the D gene is perhaps TRBD2, from 6 matching bases. The nucleotides read TGTGCCAGCTCAAGGTCGGGAGAAACCGGGGAGCTGTTTTTT. This is translated as CASSRSGETGELFF.